Each of the 26 T cell receptor beta chains below was sequenced from the same sample in a study of cytomegalovirus exposure and HLA in healthy donors. A multiplex PCR was run with 60 Vbeta primers and 13 Jbeta primers. Only in-frame clones appear in the TCRdb table, and some are missing; sequencing was by immunoSEQ multiplex PCR. The table shows about 200,000 clones, with roughly 80% occurring only once. The material sequenced was PBMCs. The receptors here all came from a man aged 30 to 39 in good health and CMV-seronegative.

This clone was counted a single time. CDR3 sequence: CASSLRGEKLFF. The CDR3 region has the DNA TGTGCCAGCAGTTTAAGGGGTGAAAAACTGTTTTTT. The chain uses TRBV28 and TRBJ1-4, with a weak D call TRBD1 (5 bases). CDR1 is MDHEN, CDR2 SYDVKM, per germline. The CDR3 has 12 amino acids. V was pared by 2 bases and J by 7 bases, with 5 bases between.

V usage is TRBV9 and J usage is TRBJ2-7, with D tentatively TRBD2 (5 bases). Trimming shortened V by 1 base and J by 1 base, and 9 bases separated the two germline ends. Germline CDR1 SGDLS, CDR2 YYNGEE. The CDR3 sequence is 14 residues long. DNA for the CDR3: TGTGCCAGCAGCGTACGGGGTTTTTCCTACGAGCAGTACTTC. Its protein product is CASSVRGFSYEQYF.

Comment on this clone: This CDR3 is also generated by other DNA sequences in the sample. The chain links TRBV5-1 to TRBJ1-2; D is perhaps TRBD1 (6 bases). Trimming shortened V by 0 bases and J by 2 bases, and 8 bases separated the two germline ends. The germline V gene has CDR1 SGHRS and CDR2 YFSETQ. The CDR3 runs 14 residues. CDR3 protein: CASSLDRANYGYTF. The CDR3 DNA sequence: TGCGCCAGCAGCTTGGACAGGGCAAACTATGGCTACACCTTC.

This clone was seen just once. This chain joins TRBV7-9 and TRBJ1-2; D gene ambiguous. The V end was cut by 4 bases, the J end by 6 bases, with 18 bases between. The length of the CDR3 is 15 residues. Germline V gives CDR1 SEHNR, CDR2 FQNEAQ (reference sequence). The CDR3 nucleotides read TGTGCCAGCAGCTGGCGGTGGGAGAGGGTAGATGGCTACACCTTC. It codes for CASSWRWERVDGYTF.

The chain employs TRBV7-9 and TRBJ2-5; D is unresolved. Judging by the DNA end, TRBJ2-7 fits better; the J call may be wrong. Germline CDR1 reads SEHNR; CDR2 reads FQNEAQ (reference sequence). CDR3 length equals 14 residues. The CDR3 coding sequence is TGTGCCAGCAGCTTAGGAAGTGTCTCCTACGAGCAGTACTTC. Translated: CASSLGSVSYEQYF.

V is TRBV12-5 and J is TRBJ2-1, with TRBD1 matching 7 bases. There are 16 residues in the CDR3. Germline-derived CDR1 and CDR2 are LGHNT and FRNRAP. The ends lost 7 bases at V and 5 bases at J; junction bases unmatched: 14. The CDR3 DNA reads TGTGCTAGTGCAAACCCCGGGACAGACCCTGACAATGAGCAGTTCTTC. Translation: CASANPGTDPDNEQFF.

The chain uses TRBV5-4 and TRBJ1-6; D possibly corresponds to TRBD1 (6 bases). Germline CDR1 reads SGHNT; CDR2 reads YYREEE (reference sequence). This CDR3 has 15 residues. Between the trimmed V and J ends, which lost 5 bases and 9 bases, there was a span of 18 bases. The CDR3 DNA is TGTGCCAGCAGTTTCGTGCAGGGGAGTACTTCACCCCTCCACTTT. Its translation: CASSFVQGSTSPLHF.

As regards this clone: The germline gene is not matched at one end of the junction; a read error may be the cause. The chain couples TRBV28 to TRBJ2-6; perhaps TRBD2 as D (6 bases). Germline V gives CDR1 MDHEN, CDR2 SYDVKM. The CDR3 covers 15 residues. DNA of the CDR3: TGTGCCACCCTACTAGCTGACTCTGGGGCCAGCGTCCTGACTTTC. It encodes CATLLADSGASVLTF.

CDR3 residues: CASSGTGLGVNSLEKLFF. For the CDR3, the DNA is TGTGCCAGCAGTGGGACAGGTCTAGGAGTCAATAGCCTCGAAAAACTGTTTTTT. V is TRBV6-1 and J is TRBJ1-4, with 7 bases lining up with TRBD1. V dropped 4 bases and J dropped 8; count of bases not matched to a gene: 19. Germline V CDR1 and CDR2: MNHNS, SASEGT. The CDR3 is 18 residues long.

In this sample, this clone turned up once. The chain is built from TRBV4-3 and TRBJ2-5, with D perhaps matching TRBD2 (6 bases). Trimming pared 0 bases from V and 0 bases from J, leaving 20 bases between. There are 19 residues in the CDR3. Germline values: CDR1 LGHNA, CDR2 YSLEER. The chain's CDR3 is CASSQDGGRGGAYQETQYF. The CDR3 nucleotides read TGCGCCAGCAGCCAAGATGGAGGGAGAGGCGGGGCGTACCAAGAGACCCAGTACTTC.

The gene calls are TRBV6-5 and TRBJ2-3; weak D call: TRBD2 (7 bases). Germline-derived CDR1 and CDR2 are MNHEY and SVGAGI. V lost 4 bases and J 5 bases, leaving 19 bases between the germline ends. The CDR3 contains 16 residues. The CDR3 is CASSSGDYLVEDTQYF. CDR3 sequence (DNA): TGTGCCAGCAGTTCAGGGGACTATCTCGTGGAAGATACGCAGTATTTT.

This chain joins TRBV12-5 and TRBJ1-2, with no clear D. Germline CDR1 LGHNT, CDR2 FRNRAP. V was cut by 9 bases and J by 5 bases, with 4 bases left in between. The CDR3 is made up of 9 amino acids. Written as DNA, the CDR3 is TGTGCTAGACAGTATGGCTACACCTTC. It specifies CARQYGYTF.

The chain uses TRBV7-9 and TRBJ2-7; D gene ambiguous. V was shortened by 4 bases and J by 5 bases, with 6 bases between the two germline ends. The length of the CDR3 is 11 residues. Germline CDR1 and CDR2: SEHNR and FQNEAQ (reference sequence). CDR3 region: CASSYKHEQYF. CDR3 nucleotide sequence: TGTGCCAGCAGCTATAAGCACGAGCAGTACTTC.

The J gene is TRBJ2-2, the V gene TRBV18, with 7 nucleotides matching TRBD1. The germline CDR1 and CDR2 sequences are KGHSH and LQKENI. The CDR3 runs to 17 residues. The V segment lost 2 bases and the J segment 5 bases; nucleotides outside the gene matches: 11. The CDR3: CASSPLMPQGSTGELFF. Here the CDR3 DNA reads TGTGCCAGCTCACCATTGATGCCACAGGGGTCAACCGGGGAGCTGTTTTTT. Filled out from reference TRBV18 and TRBJ2-2, the complete variable domain reads NAGVMQNPRHLVRRRGQEARLRCSPMKGHSHVYWYRQLPEEGLKFMVYLQKENIIDESGMPKERFSAEFPKEGPSILRIQQVVRGDSAAYFCASSPLMPQGSTGELFFGEGSRLTVL.

J is TRBJ2-3 and V is TRBV25-1; D possibly corresponds to TRBD2 (6 bases). V gave up 5 bases and J gave up 2 bases, with 14 bases separating them. The CDR3 is 15 amino acids. The germline V gene has CDR1 MGHDK and CDR2 SYGVNS. This CDR3 is CASSLIGGNTDTQYF. CDR3 nucleotide sequence: TGTGCCAGCAGTTTAATTGGGGGGAACACAGATACGCAGTATTTT.

This rearrangement joins TRBV28 to TRBJ1-1; 7 bases fit TRBD1. With 5 bases clipped from V and 8 bases from J, the junction kept 11 bases outside the gene matches. The CDR3 has 14 residues. Germline V gene lookup returns CDR1 MDHEN and CDR2 SYDVKM. In DNA, the CDR3 is TGTGCCAGCAGTCGGGACAGCCCGCTAATGGAAGCTTTCTTT. Protein product: CASSRDSPLMEAFF.

V gene TRBV19 combines with J gene TRBJ1-5, with D possibly being TRBD1 (6 bases). The V end lost 9 bases, the J end lost 6 bases, and 24 bases lay between the germline ends. The CDR3 covers 16 residues. Germline lookup yields CDR1 LNHDA and CDR2 SQIVND (reference sequence). The CDR3 protein is CASNRWAGQQGQPQHF. The DNA of the CDR3 is TGTGCCAGCAACAGATGGGCCGGACAGCAGGGTCAGCCCCAGCATTTT.

V usage is TRBV15 and J usage is TRBJ2-7; TRBD2 is a possible D gene (5 bases). This CDR3 has 13 residues. V lost 0 bases to trimming and J lost 9 bases, with 12 bases between them. Germline V gives CDR1 LNHNV, CDR2 YYDKDF (reference sequence). Here the CDR3 reads CATSRDFDRGQYF. DNA of the CDR3: TGTGCCACCAGCAGAGATTTCGATCGGGGGCAGTACTTC.

This clone was seen only a few times. The chain links TRBV5-4 to TRBJ2-7, with D possibly matching TRBD2 (5 bases). Germline CDR1 reads SGHNT; CDR2 reads YYREEE (reference sequence). The V gene lost 3 bases and the J gene lost 6 bases, with 19 bases spanning the gap. This CDR3 comprises 15 residues. DNA for the CDR3: TGTGCCAGCAGCTCGATTATAGGAGGAGGAGGCGAGCAGTACTTC. Translating gives CASSSIIGGGGEQYF.

The rearrangement joins TRBV28 to TRBJ1-4, with TRBD1 matching over 7 bases. Losses at the gene ends were 6 bases for V and 4 bases for J; bases not matched to a gene: 5. The length of the CDR3 is 14 residues. The V gene's germline CDR1 is MDHEN and CDR2 SYDVKM. CDR3 bases: TGTGCCAGCAGATCCGGGACAGTTAATGAAAAACTGTTTTTT. Protein: CASRSGTVNEKLFF.

The chain joins TRBV7-2 to TRBJ1-1; 11 bases are a match to TRBD1. Trimming cost V 6 bases and J 4 bases; bases outside gene matches: 7. This CDR3 is 15 amino acids long. Germline lookup yields CDR1 SGHTA and CDR2 FQGNSA. CDR3 sequence reads: CASSPKGTGGTEAFF. CDR3 DNA sequence: TGTGCCAGCAGTCCAAAGGGGACAGGGGGCACTGAAGCTTTCTTT.

This clone was seen only a few times. J is TRBJ2-5 and V is TRBV5-1; 9 bases fit TRBD2. The CDR3 has 14 amino acids. The germline V gene has CDR1 SGHRS and CDR2 YFSETQ. Trimming at V came to 5 bases and at J to 4 bases, leaving 6 bases not matched to a gene. In DNA form, the CDR3 reads TGCGCCAGCAGTACGAGCGGGGGGCCAGAGACCCAGTACTTC. Protein: CASSTSGGPETQYF.

The chain links TRBV28 to TRBJ1-4, with 10 positions matching TRBD1. The CDR3 is 13 amino acids. J lost 8 bases, V lost 11 bases, and 8 bases had no gene match. CDR1 is MDHEN, CDR2 SYDVKM, per germline. CDR3 sequence reads: CASRDRGKEKLFF. CDR3 DNA sequence: TGTGCCTCAAGGGACAGGGGAAAAGAAAAACTGTTTTTT.

To note about this clone: The junction shows a germline mismatch at one end, possibly a read error. The chain couples TRBV29-1 to TRBJ2-1, with D possibly matching TRBD2 (6 bases). The CDR3 is made up of 15 amino acids. Germline-derived CDR1 and CDR2 are SQVTM and ANQGSEA. For the CDR3, the DNA is TGCAGCGTCGAAGGGACTCCCAGCTCCTACAATGAGCAGTTCTTC. It yields the protein CSVEGTPSSYNEQFF.

The chain carries TRBV28 and TRBJ2-2; a weak D match, TRBD2 (5 bases). CDR3 length: 15 residues. Per germline, CDR1 MDHEN and CDR2 SYDVKM. The V gene lost 3 bases and the J gene lost 5 bases, with 13 bases spanning the gap. The CDR3 loop reads CASSFTGIGTGELFF. CDR3 sequence (DNA): TGTGCCAGCAGTTTCACCGGGATTGGTACCGGGGAGCTGTTTTTT. The variable domain in full, completed from reference TRBV28 and TRBJ2-2, reads DVKVTQSSRYLVKRTGEKVFLECVQDMDHENMFWYRQDPGLGLRLIYFSYDVKMKEKGDIPEGYSVSREKKERFSLILESASTNQTSMYLCASSFTGIGTGELFFGEGSRLTVL.

This chain links TRBV12-1 with TRBJ2-7; TRBD1, the D gene given by the table, was not confirmed from the DNA. TRBV12-1 counts as a pseudogene. This CDR3 region has 15 residues. The CDR3 DNA follows: TGTGCCAGCAGCTTTGGGGCAGGGGGGTACTACGAGCAGTACTTC. Translated, it gives CASSFGAGGYYEQYF.